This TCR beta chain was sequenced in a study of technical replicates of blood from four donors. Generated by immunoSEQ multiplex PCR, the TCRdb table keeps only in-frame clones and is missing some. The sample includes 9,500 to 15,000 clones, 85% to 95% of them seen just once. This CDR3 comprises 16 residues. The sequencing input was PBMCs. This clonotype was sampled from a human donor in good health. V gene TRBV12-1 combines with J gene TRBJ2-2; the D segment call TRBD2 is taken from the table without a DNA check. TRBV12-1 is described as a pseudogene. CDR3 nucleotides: TGTGCCAGCAGCTTTGTCGCAGCTACGGGCACCGGGGAGCTGTTTTTT. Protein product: CASSFVAATGTGELFF.